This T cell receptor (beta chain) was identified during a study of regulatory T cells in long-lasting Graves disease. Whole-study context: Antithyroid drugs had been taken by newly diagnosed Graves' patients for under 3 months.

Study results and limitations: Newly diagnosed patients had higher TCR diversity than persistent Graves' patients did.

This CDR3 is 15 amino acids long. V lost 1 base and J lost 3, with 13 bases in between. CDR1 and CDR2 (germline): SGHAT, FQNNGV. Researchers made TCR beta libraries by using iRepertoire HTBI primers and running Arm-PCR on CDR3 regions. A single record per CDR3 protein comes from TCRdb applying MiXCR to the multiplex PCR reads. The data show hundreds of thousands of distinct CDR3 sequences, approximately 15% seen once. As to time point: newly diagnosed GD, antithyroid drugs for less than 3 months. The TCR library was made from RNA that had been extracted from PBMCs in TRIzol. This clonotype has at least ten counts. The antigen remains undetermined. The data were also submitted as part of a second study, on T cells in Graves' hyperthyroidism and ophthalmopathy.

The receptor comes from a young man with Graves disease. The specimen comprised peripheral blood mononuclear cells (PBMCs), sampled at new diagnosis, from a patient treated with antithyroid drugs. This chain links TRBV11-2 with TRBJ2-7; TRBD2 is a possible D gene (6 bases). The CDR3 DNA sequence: TGTGCCAGCAGCTTAGTGGGGGGACTCCTCTACGAGCAGTACTTC. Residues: CASSLVGGLLYEQYF. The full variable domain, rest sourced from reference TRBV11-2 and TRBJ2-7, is EAGVAQSPRYKIIEKRQSVAFWCNPISGHATLYWYQQILGQGPKLLIQFQNNGVVDDSQLPKDRFSAERLKGVDSTLKIQPAKLEDSAVYLCASSLVGGLLYEQYFGPGTRLTVT.